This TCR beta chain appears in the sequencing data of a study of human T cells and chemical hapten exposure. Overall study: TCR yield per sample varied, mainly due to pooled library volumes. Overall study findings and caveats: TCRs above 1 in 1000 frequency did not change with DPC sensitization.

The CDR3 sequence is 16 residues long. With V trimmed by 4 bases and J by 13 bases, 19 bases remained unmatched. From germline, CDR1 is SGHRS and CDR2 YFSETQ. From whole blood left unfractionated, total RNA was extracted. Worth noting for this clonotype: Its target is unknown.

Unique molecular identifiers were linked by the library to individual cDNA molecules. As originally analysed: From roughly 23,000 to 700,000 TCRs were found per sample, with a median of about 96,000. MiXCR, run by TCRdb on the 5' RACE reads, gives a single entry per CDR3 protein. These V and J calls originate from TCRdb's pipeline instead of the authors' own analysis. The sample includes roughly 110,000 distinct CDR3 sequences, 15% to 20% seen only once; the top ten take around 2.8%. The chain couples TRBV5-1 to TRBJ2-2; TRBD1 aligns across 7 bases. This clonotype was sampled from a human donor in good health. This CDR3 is CASSPLERQGVEGLFF. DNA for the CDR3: TGCGCCAGCAGCCCCTTAGAGCGACAGGGTGTGGAAGGGCTGTTTTTT.